A selection of T cell receptor beta chains follows, all from one sample in a study of a mutant IDH1 vaccine in newly diagnosed glioma. Clones were sequenced by immunoSEQ multiplex PCR, and TCRdb holds only the in-frame ones, with some missing. This table has approximately 88,000 clones, roughly 75% appearing once. Sequencing was performed on PBMCs, taken from a glioma patient treated with radiotherapy, temozolomide or both. These receptors were obtained from a man in his forties or fifties with glioma. The conserved cysteine and the conserved F or W are not part of the CDR3 here. Each record gives: V gene, J gene, CDR3 protein.

TRBV19,TRBJ2-7,ASSILAGQGKQY
TRBV25-1,TRBJ2-1,ASSGWGARVGEQF
TRBV15,TRBJ2-1,ATSRLPGQASHEQF
TRBV6-5,TRBJ2-5,ASSSTSGAQETQY
TRBV9,TRBJ1-6,ASSVEQAISDNSPLH
TRBV7-8,TRBJ1-5,ASSPLLTDQPQH
TRBV6-5,TRBJ2-5,ASISRGETQY
TRBV9,TRBJ2-5,ASSVDRGRETQY
TRBV5-4,TRBJ1-1,ASSFGQGYTEAF
TRBV19,TRBJ2-1,ASSRGLGSYNEQF